These 9 T cell receptor beta chains were sequenced from one sample in a study of shared T cell receptors in the human thymus. Assay used: immunoSEQ multiplex PCR; TCRdb lists only in-frame clones, some missing. The table shows hundreds of thousands of clones, with more than 75% occurring only once. The same sample was also used in a study of human thymus T cells.

The material sequenced was thymocytes. All receptors derive from a boy under three years old with a congenital heart defect.

This sequence joins TRBV11-2 and TRBJ2-7; the match to TRBD2 covers 9 bases. CDR1 is SGHAT, CDR2 FQNNGV, per germline. The CDR3 length is 14 residues. J was trimmed by 5 bases and V by 3 bases; bases with no gene match: 5. CDR3 coding DNA: TGTGCCAGCAGCTTCCCAGCGGGAGGACACGAGCAGTACTTC. Its protein product is CASSFPAGGHEQYF.

This clone has just a few counts. CDR3 sequence reads: CASSKNPTANQPQHF. As DNA, the CDR3 is TGTGCCAGTAGCAAGAACCCGACAGCAAATCAGCCCCAGCATTTT. The chain recombines TRBV19 with TRBJ1-5; TRBD1 is a possible D gene (5 bases). The ends were cut back, 6 bases at V and 4 bases at J, with 16 bases in the middle. Looked up from germline, CDR1 is LNHDA and CDR2 is SQIVND (reference sequence). This CDR3 has 15 amino acids.

V gene TRBV6-1 combines with J gene TRBJ2-3, with D possibly being TRBD1 (6 bases). Germline V gene lookup returns CDR1 MNHNS and CDR2 SASEGT. Trimming took off 3 bases at V and 2 bases at J, with 9 bases between the two ends. CDR3 length: 14 amino acids. The CDR3 region has the DNA TGTGCCAGCAGTGACAGGGGAATCACAGATACGCAGTATTTT. This encodes CASSDRGITDTQYF.

The rearrangement links TRBV10-3 to TRBJ2-5, with 10 bases aligning to TRBD2. This CDR3 spans 15 amino acids. Germline values: CDR1 ENHRY, CDR2 SYGVKD. Trimming removed 2 bases from V and 3 bases from J; junction bases left unmatched: 3. The CDR3 loop reads CAISESGRAEETQYF. CDR3 sequence (DNA): TGTGCCATCAGTGAGAGCGGGAGGGCCGAAGAGACCCAGTACTTC.

The chain combines TRBV18 with TRBJ2-6, with D possibly matching TRBD1 (7 bases). The CDR3 sequence is 19 residues long. Per germline, CDR1 KGHSH and CDR2 LQKENI. V lost 3 bases and J lost 0, with 18 bases in between. CDR3 coding DNA: TGTGCCAGCTCACCCGGCAGGGGGGCGGACAACTCTGGGGCCAACGTCCTGACTTTC. This translates into CASSPGRGADNSGANVLTF. Based on the CDR3 plus reference TRBV18 and TRBJ2-6, the full variable domain is NAGVMQNPRHLVRRRGQEARLRCSPMKGHSHVYWYRQLPEEGLKFMVYLQKENIIDESGMPKERFSAEFPKEGPSILRIQQVVRGDSAAYFCASSPGRGADNSGANVLTFGAGSRLTVL.

The chain combines TRBV27 with TRBJ2-2; TRBD1 is a possible D gene (5 bases). This CDR3 has 16 amino acids. The germline V and J ends were trimmed by 4 bases and 0 bases, with 12 bases remaining between them. The germline gives CDR1 MNHEY, CDR2 SMNVEV (reference sequence). CDR3 residues: CASSCCGAPNTGELFF. CDR3 DNA sequence: TGTGCCAGCAGTTGTTGTGGGGCCCCGAACACCGGGGAGCTGTTTTTT.

This chain connects TRBV4-2 to TRBJ2-7; D is undetermined. Germline CDR1 reads LGHNA; CDR2 reads YNFKEQ. The CDR3 spans 12 residues. Trimming stripped 4 bases from V and 6 bases from J, with 10 bases between. CDR3 sequence (DNA): TGTGCCAGCAGCCCCCGAGGTGCCGAGCAGTACTTC. Its protein is CASSPRGAEQYF.

The chain couples TRBV5-1 to TRBJ1-1; D gene ambiguous. The germline V gene encodes CDR1 SGHRS and CDR2 YFSETQ. The CDR3 loop spans 15 amino acids. V was pared by 0 bases and J by 1 base, with 10 bases between. The CDR3: CASSLDGRENTEAFF. The CDR3 DNA sequence: TGCGCCAGCAGCTTGGACGGTCGGGAGAACACTGAAGCTTTCTTT.

V is TRBV28 and J is TRBJ2-7, with D possibly being TRBD2 (6 bases). The CDR3 loop spans 14 amino acids. Germline lookup yields CDR1 MDHEN and CDR2 SYDVKM. The V gene lost 3 bases and the J gene lost 0 bases, with 9 bases spanning the gap. CDR3 sequence reads: CASSFPGSSYEQYF. In DNA form, the CDR3 reads TGTGCCAGCAGTTTTCCCGGGAGCTCCTACGAGCAGTACTTC. The variable domain in full, completed from reference TRBV28 and TRBJ2-7, reads DVKVTQSSRYLVKRTGEKVFLECVQDMDHENMFWYRQDPGLGLRLIYFSYDVKMKEKGDIPEGYSVSREKKERFSLILESASTNQTSMYLCASSFPGSSYEQYFGPGTRLTVT.